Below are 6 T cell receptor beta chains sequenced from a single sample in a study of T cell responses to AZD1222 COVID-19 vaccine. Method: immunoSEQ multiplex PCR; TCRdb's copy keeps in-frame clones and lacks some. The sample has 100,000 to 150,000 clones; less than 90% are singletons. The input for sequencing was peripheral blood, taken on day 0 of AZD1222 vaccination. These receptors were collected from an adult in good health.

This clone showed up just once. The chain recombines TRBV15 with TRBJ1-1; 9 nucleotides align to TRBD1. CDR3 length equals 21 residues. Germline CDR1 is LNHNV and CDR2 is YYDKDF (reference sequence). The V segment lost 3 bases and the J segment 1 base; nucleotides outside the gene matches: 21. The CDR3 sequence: CATSSWTGARDRLPKNTEAFF. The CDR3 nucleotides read TGTGCCACCAGCAGCTGGACAGGGGCGAGAGACCGTCTCCCAAAGAACACTGAAGCTTTCTTT.

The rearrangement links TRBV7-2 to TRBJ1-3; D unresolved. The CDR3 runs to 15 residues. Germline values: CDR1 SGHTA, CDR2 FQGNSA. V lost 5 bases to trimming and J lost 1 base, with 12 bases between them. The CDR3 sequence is CASSPYLGSGNTIYF. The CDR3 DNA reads TGTGCCAGCAGCCCCTATTTAGGATCTGGAAACACCATATATTTT.

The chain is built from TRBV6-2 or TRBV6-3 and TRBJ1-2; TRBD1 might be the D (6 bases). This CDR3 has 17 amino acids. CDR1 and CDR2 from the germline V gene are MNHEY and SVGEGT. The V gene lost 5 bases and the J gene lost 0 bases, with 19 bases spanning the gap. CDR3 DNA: TGTGCCAGCAGTGCCGCCGGGACAAAAACAGCTAACTATGGCTACACCTTC. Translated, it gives CASSAAGTKTANYGYTF.

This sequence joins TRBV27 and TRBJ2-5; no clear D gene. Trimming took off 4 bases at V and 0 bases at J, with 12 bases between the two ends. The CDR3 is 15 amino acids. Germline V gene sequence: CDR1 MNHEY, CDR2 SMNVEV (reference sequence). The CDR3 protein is CASSSLPTDQETQYF. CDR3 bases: TGTGCCAGCAGTTCCCTCCCAACGGACCAAGAGACCCAGTACTTC.

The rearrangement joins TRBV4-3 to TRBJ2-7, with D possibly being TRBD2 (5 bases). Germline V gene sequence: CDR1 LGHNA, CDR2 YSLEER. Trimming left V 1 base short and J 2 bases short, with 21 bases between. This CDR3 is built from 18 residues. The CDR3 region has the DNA TGCGCCAGCAGCCAAGGGTTTTCGGGCGCGGAGGTAGCCTACGAGCAGTACTTC. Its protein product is CASSQGFSGAEVAYEQYF.

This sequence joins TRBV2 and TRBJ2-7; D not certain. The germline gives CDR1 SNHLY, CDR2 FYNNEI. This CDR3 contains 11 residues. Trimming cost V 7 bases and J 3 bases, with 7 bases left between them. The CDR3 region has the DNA TGTGCCAGCAACGAGGACTACGAGCAGTACTTC. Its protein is CASNEDYEQYF.